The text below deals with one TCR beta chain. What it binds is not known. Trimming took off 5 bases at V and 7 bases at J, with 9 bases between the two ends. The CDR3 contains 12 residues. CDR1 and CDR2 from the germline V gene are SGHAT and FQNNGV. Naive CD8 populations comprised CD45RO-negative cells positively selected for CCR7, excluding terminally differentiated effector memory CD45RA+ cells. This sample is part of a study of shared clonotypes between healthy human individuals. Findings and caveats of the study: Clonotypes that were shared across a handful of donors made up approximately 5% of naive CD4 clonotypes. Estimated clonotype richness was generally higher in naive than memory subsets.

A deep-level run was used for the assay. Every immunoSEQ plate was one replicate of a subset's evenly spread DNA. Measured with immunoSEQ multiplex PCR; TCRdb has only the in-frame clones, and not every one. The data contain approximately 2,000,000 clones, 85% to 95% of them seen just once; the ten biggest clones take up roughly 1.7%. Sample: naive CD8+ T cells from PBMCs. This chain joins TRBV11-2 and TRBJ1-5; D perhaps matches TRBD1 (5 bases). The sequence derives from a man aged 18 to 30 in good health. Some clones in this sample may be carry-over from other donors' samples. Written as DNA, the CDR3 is TGTGCCAGCAGCCGCGGGGGGCAGCCCCAGCATTTT. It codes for CASSRGGQPQHF.